This T cell receptor (beta chain) stems from a study of beta chain features in type 1 diabetes. Points from the study as a whole: Type 1 diabetes patients had TCRB CDR3s that were shorter (moderately but significantly so) in all four CD4+ subsets.

Per germline, CDR1 MNHEY and CDR2 SMNVEV (reference sequence). The CDR3 runs to 15 residues. Trimming at V came to 2 bases and at J to 6 bases, leaving 3 bases not matched to a gene. TCRB transcripts that were expressed got sequenced, as all of the isolated RNA had been reverse transcribed. The method was immunoSEQ multiplex PCR; TCRdb's version includes in-frame clones alone and lacks a portion of them. This sample has over 600,000 clones, with 12% found just once. Notes on this clone: Its antigen is as yet unknown.

The sequence derives from a young man with type 1 diabetes. The J gene is TRBJ2-1, the V gene TRBV27; TRBD1 aligns across 11 bases. Sequenced: naive CD4+ T cells from blood. The CDR3: CASSLPGQGVNEQFF. The CDR3 coding sequence is TGTGCCAGCAGTTTACCGGGACAGGGGGTCAATGAGCAGTTCTTC.